Listed below are T cell receptor beta chains from one sample, sequenced in a study of T cells in Graves' hyperthyroidism and ophthalmopathy. In TCRdb, the multiplex PCR reads were re-called with MiXCR into one record per CDR3 protein. The sample includes fewer than 450,000 distinct CDR3 sequences, about 15% of them seen just once. Sequencing was performed on blood. The receptors derive from a woman in her 30s with Graves' hyperthyroidism that later progressed to Graves' ophthalmopathy. CDR3s leave out the opening cysteine and the closing phenylalanine or tryptophan. Fields, in order: V gene, clone size, CDR3 protein. The size of a clone is reported for some rows only, either as once, few or many, or as a class for expanded clones.

>TRBV2|many
ASSVWTGYGYT
>TRBV5-4|many
ASSTGLASEETQY
>TRBV2|NA
ASRVRQGGGETQY
>TRBV3-1|NA
ASRQGTGGTGELF
>TRBV7-2|many
ASSLGLAGFYEQY
>TRBV3-1|many
ASSLRDPRDRGHSGANVLT
>TRBV28|many
ASSFSSDLNEQF
>TRBV19|NA
ASSSLQGTNTEAF
>TRBV29-1|many
SVGGQGIGGYT
>TRBV6-1|NA
ASAQSVETQY